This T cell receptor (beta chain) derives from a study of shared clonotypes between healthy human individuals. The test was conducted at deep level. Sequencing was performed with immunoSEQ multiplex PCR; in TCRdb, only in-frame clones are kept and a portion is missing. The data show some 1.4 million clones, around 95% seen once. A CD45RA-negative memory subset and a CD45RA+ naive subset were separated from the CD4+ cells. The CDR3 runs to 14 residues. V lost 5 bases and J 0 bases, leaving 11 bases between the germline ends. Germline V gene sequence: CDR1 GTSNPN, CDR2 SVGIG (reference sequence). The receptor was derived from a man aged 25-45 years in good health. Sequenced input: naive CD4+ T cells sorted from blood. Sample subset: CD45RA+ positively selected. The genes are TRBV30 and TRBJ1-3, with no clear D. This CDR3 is CAWEDGSSGNTIYF. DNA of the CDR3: TGTGCCTGGGAGGATGGTAGCTCTGGAAACACCATATATTTT.